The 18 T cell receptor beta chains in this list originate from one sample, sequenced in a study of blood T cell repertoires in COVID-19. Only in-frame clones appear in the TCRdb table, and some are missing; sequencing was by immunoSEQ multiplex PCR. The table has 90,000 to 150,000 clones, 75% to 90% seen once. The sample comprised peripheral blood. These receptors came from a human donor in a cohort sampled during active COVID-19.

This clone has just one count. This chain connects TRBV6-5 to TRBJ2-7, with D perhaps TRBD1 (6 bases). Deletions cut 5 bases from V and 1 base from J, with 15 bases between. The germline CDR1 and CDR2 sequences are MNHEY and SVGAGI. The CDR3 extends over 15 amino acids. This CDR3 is CASSLPTGLSYEQYF. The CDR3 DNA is TGTGCCAGCAGTCTTCCGACAGGTCTATCCTACGAGCAGTACTTC.

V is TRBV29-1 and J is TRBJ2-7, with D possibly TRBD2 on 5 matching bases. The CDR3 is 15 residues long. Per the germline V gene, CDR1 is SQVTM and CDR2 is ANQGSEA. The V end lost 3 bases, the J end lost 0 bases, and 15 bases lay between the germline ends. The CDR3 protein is CSVEWGEKGSYEQYF. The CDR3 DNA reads TGCAGCGTTGAGTGGGGAGAAAAAGGCTCCTACGAGCAGTACTTC.

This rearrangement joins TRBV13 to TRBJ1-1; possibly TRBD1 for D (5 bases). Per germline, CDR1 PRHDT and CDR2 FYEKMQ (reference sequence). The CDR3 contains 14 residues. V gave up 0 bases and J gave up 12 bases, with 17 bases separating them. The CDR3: CASSLGQGWGGTFF. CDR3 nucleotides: TGTGCCAGCAGCTTAGGCCAGGGATGGGGGGGGACTTTCTTT. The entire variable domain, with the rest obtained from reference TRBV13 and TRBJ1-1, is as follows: AAGVIQSPRHLIKEKRETATLKCYPIPRHDTVYWYQQGPGQDPQFLISFYEKMQSDKGSIPDRFSAQQFSDYHSELNMSSLELGDSALYFCASSLGQGWGGTFFGQGTRLTVV.

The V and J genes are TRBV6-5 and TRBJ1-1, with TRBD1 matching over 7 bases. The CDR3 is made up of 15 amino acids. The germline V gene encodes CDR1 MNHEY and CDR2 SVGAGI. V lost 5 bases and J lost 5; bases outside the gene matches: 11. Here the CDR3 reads CASSRIQGRRTEAFF. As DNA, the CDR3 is TGTGCCAGCAGTAGAATACAGGGGCGACGGACTGAAGCTTTCTTT.

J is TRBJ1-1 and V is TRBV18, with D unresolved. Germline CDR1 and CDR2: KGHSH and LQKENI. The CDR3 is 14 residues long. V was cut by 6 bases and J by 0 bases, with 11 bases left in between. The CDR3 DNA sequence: TGTGCCAGCTCTGGCGGGGAAATGAACACTGAAGCTTTCTTT. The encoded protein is CASSGGEMNTEAFF.

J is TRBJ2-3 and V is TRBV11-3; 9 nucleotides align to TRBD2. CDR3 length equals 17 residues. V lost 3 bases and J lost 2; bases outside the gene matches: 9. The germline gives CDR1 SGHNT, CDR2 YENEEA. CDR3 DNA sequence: TGTGCCAGCAGCTTTCCGACTAGCGGAACGTACACAGATACGCAGTATTTT. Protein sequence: CASSFPTSGTYTDTQYF.

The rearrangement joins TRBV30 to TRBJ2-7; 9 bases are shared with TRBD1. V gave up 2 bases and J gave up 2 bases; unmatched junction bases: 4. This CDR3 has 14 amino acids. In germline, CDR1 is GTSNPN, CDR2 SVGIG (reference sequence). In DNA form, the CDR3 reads TGTGCCTGGAGTCCCAGGGACAGGGCCTACGAGCAGTACTTC. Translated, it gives CAWSPRDRAYEQYF.

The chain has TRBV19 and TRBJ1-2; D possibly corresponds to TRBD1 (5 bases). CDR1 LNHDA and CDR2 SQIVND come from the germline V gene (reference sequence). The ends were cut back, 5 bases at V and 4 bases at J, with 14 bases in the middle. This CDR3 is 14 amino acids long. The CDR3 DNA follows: TGTGCCAGTAGTCCCCAGGGAATGAGCTATGGCTACACCTTC. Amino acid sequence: CASSPQGMSYGYTF.

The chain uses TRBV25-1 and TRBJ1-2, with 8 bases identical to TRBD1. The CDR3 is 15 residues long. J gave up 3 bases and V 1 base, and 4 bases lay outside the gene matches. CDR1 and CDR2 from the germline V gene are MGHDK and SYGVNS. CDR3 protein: CASSEFSTGDYGYTF. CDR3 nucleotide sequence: TGTGCCAGCAGTGAATTCTCGACAGGGGACTATGGCTACACCTTC.

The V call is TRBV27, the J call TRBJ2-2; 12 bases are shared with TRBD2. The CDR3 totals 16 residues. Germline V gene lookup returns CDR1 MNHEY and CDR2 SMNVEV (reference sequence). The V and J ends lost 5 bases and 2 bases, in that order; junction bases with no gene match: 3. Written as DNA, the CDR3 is TGTGCCAGCAGTCTAGCGGGAGGGATTAACACCGGGGAGCTGTTTTTT. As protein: CASSLAGGINTGELFF.

The CDR3 spells CASSELTGDIQPQHF. The CDR3 bases are TGTGCCAGCAGCGAGCTAACAGGGGACATTCAGCCCCAGCATTTT. The genes are TRBV7-8 and TRBJ1-5; 7 nucleotides agree with TRBD1. J gave up 6 bases and V 5 bases, and 10 bases lay outside the gene matches. The CDR3 loop spans 15 amino acids. Per germline, CDR1 SGHVS and CDR2 FQNEAQ.

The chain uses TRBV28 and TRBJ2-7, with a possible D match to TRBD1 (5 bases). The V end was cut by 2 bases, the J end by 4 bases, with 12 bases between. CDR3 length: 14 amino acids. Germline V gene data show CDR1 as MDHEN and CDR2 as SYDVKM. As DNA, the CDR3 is TGTGCCAGCAGTTTACCCGTCCACAGGTACGAGCAGTACTTC. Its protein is CASSLPVHRYEQYF.

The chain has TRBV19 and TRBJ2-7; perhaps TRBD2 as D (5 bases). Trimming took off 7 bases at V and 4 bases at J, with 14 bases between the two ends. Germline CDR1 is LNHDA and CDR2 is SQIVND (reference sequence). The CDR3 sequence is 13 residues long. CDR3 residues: CASNPGGSYEQYF. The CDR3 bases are TGTGCCAGTAATCCCGGAGGTTCATACGAGCAGTACTTC.

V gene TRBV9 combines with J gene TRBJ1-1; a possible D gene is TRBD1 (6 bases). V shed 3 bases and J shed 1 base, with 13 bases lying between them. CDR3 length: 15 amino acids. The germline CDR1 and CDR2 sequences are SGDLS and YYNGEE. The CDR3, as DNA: TGTGCCAGCAGCGCCCAGGGGAGGGCGAACACTGAAGCTTTCTTT. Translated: CASSAQGRANTEAFF.

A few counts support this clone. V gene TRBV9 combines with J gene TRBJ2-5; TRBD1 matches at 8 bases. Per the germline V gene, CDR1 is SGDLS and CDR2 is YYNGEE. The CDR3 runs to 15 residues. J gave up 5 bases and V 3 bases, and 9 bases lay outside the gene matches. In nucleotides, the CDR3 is TGTGCCAGCAGCGCACCACCAGGGGGCTTGGAGACCCAGTACTTC. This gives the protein CASSAPPGGLETQYF.

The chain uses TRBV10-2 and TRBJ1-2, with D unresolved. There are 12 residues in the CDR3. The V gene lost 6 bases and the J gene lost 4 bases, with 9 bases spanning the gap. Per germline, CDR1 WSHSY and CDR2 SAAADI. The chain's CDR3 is CASRESGYGYTF. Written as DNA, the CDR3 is TGCGCCAGCAGGGAAAGCGGCTATGGCTACACCTTC.

CDR3 sequence reads: CASSPLREPSEQFF. CDR3 sequence (DNA): TGCGCCAGCAGCCCTCTGAGGGAGCCCAGTGAGCAGTTCTTC. The chain uses TRBV5-1 and TRBJ2-1; TRBD2 might be the D (5 bases). Per the germline V gene, CDR1 is SGHRS and CDR2 is YFSETQ. Trimming stripped 4 bases from V and 9 bases from J, with 17 bases between. The CDR3 extends over 14 amino acids.

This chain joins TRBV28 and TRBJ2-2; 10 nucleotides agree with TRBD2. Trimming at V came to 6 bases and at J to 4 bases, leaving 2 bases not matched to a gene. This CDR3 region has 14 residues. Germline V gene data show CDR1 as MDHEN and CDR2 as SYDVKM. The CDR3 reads CASSSGGATGELFF. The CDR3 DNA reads TGTGCCAGCAGCAGCGGGGGGGCCACCGGGGAGCTGTTTTTT.